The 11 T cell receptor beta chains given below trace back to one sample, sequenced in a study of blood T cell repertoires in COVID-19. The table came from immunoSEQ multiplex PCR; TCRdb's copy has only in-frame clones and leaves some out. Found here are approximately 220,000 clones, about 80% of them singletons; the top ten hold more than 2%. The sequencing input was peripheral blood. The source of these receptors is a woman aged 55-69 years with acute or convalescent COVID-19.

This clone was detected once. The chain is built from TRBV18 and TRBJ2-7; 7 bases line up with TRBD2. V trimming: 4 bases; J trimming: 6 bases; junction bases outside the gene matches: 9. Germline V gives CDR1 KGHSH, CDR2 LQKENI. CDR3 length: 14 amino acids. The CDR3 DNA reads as TGTGCCAGCTCACTACAGCGGGACTCTCTCGAGCAGTACTTC. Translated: CASSLQRDSLEQYF. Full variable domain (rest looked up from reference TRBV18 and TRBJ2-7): NAGVMQNPRHLVRRRGQEARLRCSPMKGHSHVYWYRQLPEEGLKFMVYLQKENIIDESGMPKERFSAEFPKEGPSILRIQQVVRGDSAAYFCASSLQRDSLEQYFGPGTRLTVT.

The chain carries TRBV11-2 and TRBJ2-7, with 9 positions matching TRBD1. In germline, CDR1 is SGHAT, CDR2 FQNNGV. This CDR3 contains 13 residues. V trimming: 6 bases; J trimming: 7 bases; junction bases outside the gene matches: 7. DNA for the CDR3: TGTGCCAGCAGGCACGCGACAGGGGGTGAGCAGTACTTC. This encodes CASRHATGGEQYF.

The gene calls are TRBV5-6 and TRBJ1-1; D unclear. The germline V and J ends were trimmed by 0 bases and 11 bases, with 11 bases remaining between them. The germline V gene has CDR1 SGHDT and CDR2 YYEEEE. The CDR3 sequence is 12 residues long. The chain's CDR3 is CASSLGESGAFF. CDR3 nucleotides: TGTGCCAGCAGCTTGGGGGAGTCGGGGGCTTTCTTT.

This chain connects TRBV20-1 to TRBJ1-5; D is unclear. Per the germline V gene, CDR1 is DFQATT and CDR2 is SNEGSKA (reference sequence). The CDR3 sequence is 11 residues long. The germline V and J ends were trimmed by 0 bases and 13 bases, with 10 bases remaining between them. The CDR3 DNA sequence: TGCAGTGCTAGAGATCTTCGTCTGCAGCATTTT. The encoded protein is CSARDLRLQHF.

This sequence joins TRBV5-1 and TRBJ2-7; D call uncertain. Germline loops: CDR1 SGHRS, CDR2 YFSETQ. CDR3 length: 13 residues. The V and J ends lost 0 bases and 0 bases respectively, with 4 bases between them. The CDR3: CASSLDYSYEQYF. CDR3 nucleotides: TGCGCCAGCAGCTTGGACTACTCCTACGAGCAGTACTTC. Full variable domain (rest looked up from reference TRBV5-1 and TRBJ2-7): KAGVTQTPRYLIKTRGQQVTLSCSPISGHRSVSWYQQTPGQGLQFLFEYFSETQRNKGNFPGRFSGRQFSNSRSEMNVSTLELGDSALYLCASSLDYSYEQYFGPGTRLTVT.

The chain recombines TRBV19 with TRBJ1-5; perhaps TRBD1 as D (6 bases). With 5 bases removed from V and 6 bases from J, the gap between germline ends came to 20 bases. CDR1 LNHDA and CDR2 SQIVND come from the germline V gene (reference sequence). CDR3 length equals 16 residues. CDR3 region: CASSSRSGGAGQPQHF. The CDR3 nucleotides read TGTGCCAGTAGTTCTCGAAGCGGGGGGGCTGGTCAGCCCCAGCATTTT. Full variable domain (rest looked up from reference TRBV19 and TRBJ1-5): DGGITQSPKYLFRKEGQNVTLSCEQNLNHDAMYWYRQDPGQGLRLIYYSQIVNDFQKGDIAEGYSVSREKKESFPLTVTSAQKNPTAFYLCASSSRSGGAGQPQHFGDGTRLSIL.

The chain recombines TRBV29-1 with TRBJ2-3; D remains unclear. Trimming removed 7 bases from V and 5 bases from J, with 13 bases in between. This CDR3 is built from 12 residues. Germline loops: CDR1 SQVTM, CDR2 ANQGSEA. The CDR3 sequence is CSARSGGDTQYF. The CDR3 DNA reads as TGCAGCGCTCGATCGGGTGGAGATACGCAGTATTTT.

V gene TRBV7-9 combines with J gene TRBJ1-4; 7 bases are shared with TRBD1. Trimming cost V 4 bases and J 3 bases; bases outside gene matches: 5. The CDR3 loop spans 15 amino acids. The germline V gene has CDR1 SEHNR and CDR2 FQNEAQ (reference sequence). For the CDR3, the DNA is TGTGCCAGCAGCTCTTTTGGGACAGCTAATGAAAAACTGTTTTTT. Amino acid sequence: CASSSFGTANEKLFF. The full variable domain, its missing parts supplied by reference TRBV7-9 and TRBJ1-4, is DTGVSQNPRHKITKRGQNVTFRCDPISEHNRLYWYRQTLGQGPEFLTYFQNEAQLEKSRLLSDRFSAERPKGSFSTLEIQRTEQGDSAMYLCASSSFGTANEKLFFGSGTQLSVL.

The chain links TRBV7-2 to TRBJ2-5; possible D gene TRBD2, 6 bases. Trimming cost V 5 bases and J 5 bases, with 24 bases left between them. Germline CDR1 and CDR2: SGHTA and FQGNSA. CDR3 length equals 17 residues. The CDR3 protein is CASSQMAGRGMMETQYF. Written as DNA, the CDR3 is TGTGCCAGCAGCCAAATGGCGGGGCGAGGAATGATGGAGACCCAGTACTTC.

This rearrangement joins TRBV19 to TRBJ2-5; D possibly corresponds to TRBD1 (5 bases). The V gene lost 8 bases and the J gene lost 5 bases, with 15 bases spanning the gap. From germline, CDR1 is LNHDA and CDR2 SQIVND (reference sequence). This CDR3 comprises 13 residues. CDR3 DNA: TGTGCCAGTGGATTAGGCAGGGCCGAGACCCAGTACTTC. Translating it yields CASGLGRAETQYF.

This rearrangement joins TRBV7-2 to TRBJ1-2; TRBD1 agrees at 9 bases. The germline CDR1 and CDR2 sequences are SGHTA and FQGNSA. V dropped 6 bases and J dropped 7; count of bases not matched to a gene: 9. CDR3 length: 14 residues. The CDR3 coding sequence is TGTGCCAGCAGTTTAACCCACAGGGGGCGTGGCTACACCTTC. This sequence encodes CASSLTHRGRGYTF.